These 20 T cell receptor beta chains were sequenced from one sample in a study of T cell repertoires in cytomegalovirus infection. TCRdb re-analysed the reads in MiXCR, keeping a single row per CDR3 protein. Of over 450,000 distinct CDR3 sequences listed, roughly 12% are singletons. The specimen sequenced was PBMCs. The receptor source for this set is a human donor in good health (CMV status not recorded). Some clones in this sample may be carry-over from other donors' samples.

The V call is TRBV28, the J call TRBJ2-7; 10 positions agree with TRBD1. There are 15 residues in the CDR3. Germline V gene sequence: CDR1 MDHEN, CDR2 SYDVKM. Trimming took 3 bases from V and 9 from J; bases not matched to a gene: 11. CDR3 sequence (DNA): TGTGCCAGCAGTTTTGCGGACAGGGGGGGAGTGGCGCAGTACTTC. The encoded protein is CASSFADRGGVAQYF. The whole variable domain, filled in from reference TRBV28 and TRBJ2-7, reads DVKVTQSSRYLVKRTGEKVFLECVQDMDHENMFWYRQDPGLGLRLIYFSYDVKMKEKGDIPEGYSVSREKKERFSLILESASTNQTSMYLCASSFADRGGVAQYFGPGTRLTVT.

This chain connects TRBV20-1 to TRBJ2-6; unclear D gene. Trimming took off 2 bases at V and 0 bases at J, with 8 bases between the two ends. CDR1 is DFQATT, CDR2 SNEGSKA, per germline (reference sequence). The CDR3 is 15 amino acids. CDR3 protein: CSARTSPSGANVLTF. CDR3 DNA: TGCAGTGCTAGAACATCCCCCTCTGGGGCCAACGTCCTGACTTTC.

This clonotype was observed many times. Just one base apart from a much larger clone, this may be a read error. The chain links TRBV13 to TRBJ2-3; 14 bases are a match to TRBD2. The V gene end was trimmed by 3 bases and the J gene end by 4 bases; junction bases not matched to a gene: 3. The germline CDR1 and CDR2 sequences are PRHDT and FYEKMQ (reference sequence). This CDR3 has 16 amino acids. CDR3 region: CASSLGLAGVPDTQYF. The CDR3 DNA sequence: TGTGCCAGCAGCTTGGGACTAGCGGGAGTCCCAGATACGCAGTATTTT.

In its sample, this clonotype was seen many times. In nucleotides, the CDR3 is TGTGCCAGCAGTTTACAGGGCGGAGGATCCTACAATGAGCAGTTCTTC. Its translation: CASSLQGGGSYNEQFF. The rearrangement uses TRBV6-6 and TRBJ2-1; TRBD1 is a possible D gene (6 bases). The CDR3 has 16 residues. Between the trimmed V and J ends, which lost 4 bases and 1 base, there was a span of 14 bases. Germline V CDR1 and CDR2: MNHNY, SVGAGI (reference sequence).

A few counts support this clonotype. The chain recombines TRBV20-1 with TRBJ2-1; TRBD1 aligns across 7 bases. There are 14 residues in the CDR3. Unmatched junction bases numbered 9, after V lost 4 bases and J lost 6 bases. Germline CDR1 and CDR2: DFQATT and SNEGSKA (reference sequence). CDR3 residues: CSAKGQAAGNEQFF. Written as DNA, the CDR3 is TGCAGTGCTAAAGGACAGGCAGCAGGCAATGAGCAGTTCTTC.

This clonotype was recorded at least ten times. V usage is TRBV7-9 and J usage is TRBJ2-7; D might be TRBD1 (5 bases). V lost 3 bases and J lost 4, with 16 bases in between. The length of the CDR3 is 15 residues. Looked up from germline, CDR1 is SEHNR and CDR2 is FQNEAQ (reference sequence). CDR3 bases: TGTGCCAGCAGCTTCTCCTACCAGGGATCATACGAGCAGTACTTC. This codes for CASSFSYQGSYEQYF.

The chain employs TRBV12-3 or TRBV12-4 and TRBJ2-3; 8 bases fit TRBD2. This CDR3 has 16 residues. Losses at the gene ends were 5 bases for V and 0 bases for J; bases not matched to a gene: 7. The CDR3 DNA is TGTGCCAGCAGTCCCGTAGCGGGACCTAGCACAGATACGCAGTATTTT. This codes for CASSPVAGPSTDTQYF.

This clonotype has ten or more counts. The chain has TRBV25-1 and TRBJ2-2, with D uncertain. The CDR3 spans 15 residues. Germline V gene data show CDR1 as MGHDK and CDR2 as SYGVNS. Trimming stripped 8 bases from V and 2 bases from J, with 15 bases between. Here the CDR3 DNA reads TGTGCCAGCTCCCTCGGATCGATCAACACCGGGGAGCTGTTTTTT. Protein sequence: CASSLGSINTGELFF.

The CDR3 sequence: CASSLQLEGSEAFF. DNA of the CDR3: TGTGCCAGCAGTCTCCAACTGGAAGGGTCTGAAGCTTTCTTT. This chain links TRBV28 with TRBJ1-1; D ambiguous. The CDR3 has 14 residues. V lost 5 bases and J lost 6, with 16 bases in between. Germline lookup yields CDR1 MDHEN and CDR2 SYDVKM. Based on the CDR3 plus reference TRBV28 and TRBJ1-1, the full variable domain is DVKVTQSSRYLVKRTGEKVFLECVQDMDHENMFWYRQDPGLGLRLIYFSYDVKMKEKGDIPEGYSVSREKKERFSLILESASTNQTSMYLCASSLQLEGSEAFFGQGTRLTVV.

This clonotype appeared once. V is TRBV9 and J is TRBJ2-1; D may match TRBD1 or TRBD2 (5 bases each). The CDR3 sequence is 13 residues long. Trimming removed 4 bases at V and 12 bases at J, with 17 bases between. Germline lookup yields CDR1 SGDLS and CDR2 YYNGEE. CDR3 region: CASSLGTQSGQFF. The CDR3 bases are TGTGCCAGCAGCCTTGGGACCCAGTCCGGGCAGTTCTTC.

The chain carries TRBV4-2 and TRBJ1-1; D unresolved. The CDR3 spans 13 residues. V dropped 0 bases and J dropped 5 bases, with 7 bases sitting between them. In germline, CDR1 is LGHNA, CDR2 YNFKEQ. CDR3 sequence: CASSQDKETEAFF. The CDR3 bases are TGTGCCAGCAGCCAAGATAAGGAGACTGAAGCTTTCTTT.

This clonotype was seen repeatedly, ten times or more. CDR3 bases: TGTGCCAGCAGCTTGGGGGGCAGGGGAGCACCGCATTCACCCCTCCACTTT. Residues: CASSLGGRGAPHSPLHF. The chain combines TRBV7-9 with TRBJ1-6; weak D call: TRBD1 (6 bases). CDR3 length: 17 residues. Germline values: CDR1 SEHNR, CDR2 FQNEAQ (reference sequence). Trimming cost V 3 bases and J 8 bases, with 20 bases left between them.

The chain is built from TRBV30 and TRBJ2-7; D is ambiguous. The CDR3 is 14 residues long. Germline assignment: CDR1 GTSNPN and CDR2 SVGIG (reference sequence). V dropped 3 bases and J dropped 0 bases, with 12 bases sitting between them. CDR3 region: CAWSSRVSSYEQYF. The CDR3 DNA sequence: TGTGCCTGGAGCTCCCGGGTGAGCTCCTACGAGCAGTACTTC.

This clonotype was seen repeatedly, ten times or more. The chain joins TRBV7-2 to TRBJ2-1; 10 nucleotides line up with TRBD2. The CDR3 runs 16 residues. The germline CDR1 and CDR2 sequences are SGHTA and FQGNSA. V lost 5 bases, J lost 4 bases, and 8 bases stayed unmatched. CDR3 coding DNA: TGTGCCAGCAGCGGCCCCGGAGCGGGAGGGTACAATGAGCAGTTCTTC. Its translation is CASSGPGAGGYNEQFF.

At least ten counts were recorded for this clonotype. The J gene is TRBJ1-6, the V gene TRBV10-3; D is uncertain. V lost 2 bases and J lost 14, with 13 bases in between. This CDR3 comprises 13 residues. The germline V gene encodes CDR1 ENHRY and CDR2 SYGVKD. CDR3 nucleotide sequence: TGTGCCATCAGTGAGACAGCCAGCCAGTCCCTCCACTTT. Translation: CAISETASQSLHF.

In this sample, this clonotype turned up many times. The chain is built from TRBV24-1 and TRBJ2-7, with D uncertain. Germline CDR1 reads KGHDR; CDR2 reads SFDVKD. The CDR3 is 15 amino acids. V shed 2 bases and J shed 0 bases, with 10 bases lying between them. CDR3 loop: CATSDSRANSYEQYF. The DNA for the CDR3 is TGTGCCACCAGTGATTCACGGGCCAACTCCTACGAGCAGTACTTC.

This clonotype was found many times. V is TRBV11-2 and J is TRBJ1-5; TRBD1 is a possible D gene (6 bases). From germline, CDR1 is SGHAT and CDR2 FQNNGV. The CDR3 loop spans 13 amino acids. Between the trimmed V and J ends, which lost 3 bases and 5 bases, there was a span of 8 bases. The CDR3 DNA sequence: TGTGCCAGCAGCTTGGACAGAGATCAGCCCCAGCATTTT. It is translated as CASSLDRDQPQHF.

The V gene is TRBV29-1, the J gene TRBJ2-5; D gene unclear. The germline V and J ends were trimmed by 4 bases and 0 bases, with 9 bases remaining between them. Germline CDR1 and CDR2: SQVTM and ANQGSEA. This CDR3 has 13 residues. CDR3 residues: CSVVTRNQETQYF. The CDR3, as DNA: TGCAGCGTTGTAACACGGAACCAAGAGACCCAGTACTTC.

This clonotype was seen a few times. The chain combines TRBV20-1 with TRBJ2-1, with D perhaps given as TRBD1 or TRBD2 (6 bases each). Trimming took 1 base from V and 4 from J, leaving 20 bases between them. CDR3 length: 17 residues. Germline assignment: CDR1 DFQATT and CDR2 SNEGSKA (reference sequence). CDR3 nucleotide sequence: TGCAGTGCTAGAGGCATCACACTAGGGGGGCTTTACAATGAGCAGTTCTTC. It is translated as CSARGITLGGLYNEQFF.

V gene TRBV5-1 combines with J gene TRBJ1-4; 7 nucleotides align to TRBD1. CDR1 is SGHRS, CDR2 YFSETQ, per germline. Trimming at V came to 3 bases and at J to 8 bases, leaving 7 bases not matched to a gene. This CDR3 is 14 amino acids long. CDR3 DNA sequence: TGCGCCAGCAGCTCGGGACAGCTTGACGAAAAACTGTTTTTT. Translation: CASSSGQLDEKLFF. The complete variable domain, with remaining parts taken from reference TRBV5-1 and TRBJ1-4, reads KAGVTQTPRYLIKTRGQQVTLSCSPISGHRSVSWYQQTPGQGLQFLFEYFSETQRNKGNFPGRFSGRQFSNSRSEMNVSTLELGDSALYLCASSSGQLDEKLFFGSGTQLSVL.